This T cell receptor (beta chain) was profiled in a study of blood T cell repertoires in COVID-19. Study-level background: Samples representing acute and convalescent COVID-19 were sourced from the United States, Italy and Spain.

Study members were between roughly 18 and 100 years old and lived in 20 to 30 US regions. Clinical history as reported by participants underpinned cohort assignment. Data came from immunoSEQ multiplex PCR; TCRdb stores just in-frame clones and leaves some out. The sample carries under 250,000 clones, around four fifths recorded once. The sample holds one count of this clone. The source is a woman aged 50 to 60 who had been exposed to COVID-19. Sample: PBMCs or T cells enriched from blood (not recorded which).

In nucleotides, the CDR3 is TGTGCCAGCAGCCGCAGGGCTGACTATGGCTACACCTTC. Translating it yields CASSRRADYGYTF. This chain connects TRBV14 to TRBJ1-2, with D possibly being TRBD1 (5 bases). CDR3 size: 13 residues. Germline CDR1 reads SGHDN; CDR2 reads FVKESK. Trimming shortened V by 4 bases and J by 3 bases, and 9 bases separated the two germline ends.